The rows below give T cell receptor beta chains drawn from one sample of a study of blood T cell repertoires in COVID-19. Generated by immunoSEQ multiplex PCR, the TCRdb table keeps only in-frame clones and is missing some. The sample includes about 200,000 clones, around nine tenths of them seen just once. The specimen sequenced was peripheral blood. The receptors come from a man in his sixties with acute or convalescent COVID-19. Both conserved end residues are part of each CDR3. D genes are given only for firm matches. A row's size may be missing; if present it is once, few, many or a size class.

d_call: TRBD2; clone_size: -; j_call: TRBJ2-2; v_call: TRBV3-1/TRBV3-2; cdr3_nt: TGTGCCAGCACCAAACTAGCGGGGGGCCGCACCGGGGAGCTGTTTTTT; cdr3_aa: CASTKLAGGRTGELFF
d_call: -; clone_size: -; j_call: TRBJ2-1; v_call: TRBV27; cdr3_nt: TGTGCCAGCAGTTGGTCAGCGGTTAGGTCCTACAATGAGCAGTTCTTC; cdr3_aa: CASSWSAVRSYNEQFF
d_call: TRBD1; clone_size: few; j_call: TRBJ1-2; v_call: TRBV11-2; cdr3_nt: TGTGCCAGCAGGGGGGGGGCCGGGACAGGGCTTTATGGCTACACCTTC; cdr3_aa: CASRGGAGTGLYGYTF
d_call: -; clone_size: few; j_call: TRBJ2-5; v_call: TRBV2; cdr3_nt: TGTGCCAGCAGTGAGGGGGGTGTCCGAGAGACCCAGTACTTC; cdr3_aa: CASSEGGVRETQYF
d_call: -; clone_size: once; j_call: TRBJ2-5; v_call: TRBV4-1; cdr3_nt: TGCGCCAGCAGCCAAGAAGGGGGGGGGCCAGAGACCCAGTACTTC; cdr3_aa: CASSQEGGGPETQYF
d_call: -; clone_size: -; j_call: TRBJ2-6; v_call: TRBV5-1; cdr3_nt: TGCGCCAGCAGCTTGGCCCCGGGTTCTGGGGCCAACGTCCTGACTTTC; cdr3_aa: CASSLAPGSGANVLTF
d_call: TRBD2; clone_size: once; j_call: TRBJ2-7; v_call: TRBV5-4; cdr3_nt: TGTGCCAGCAGCCCGGAGCTAGCGGGGGGGCGGGACGAGCAGTACTTC; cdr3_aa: CASSPELAGGRDEQYF
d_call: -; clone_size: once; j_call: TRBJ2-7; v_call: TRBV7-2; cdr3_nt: TGTGCCAGCAGCTTTGGTCAGGTGCCCTACGAGCAGTACTTC; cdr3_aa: CASSFGQVPYEQYF
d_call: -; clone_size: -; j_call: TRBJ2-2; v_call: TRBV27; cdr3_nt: TGTGCCAGCAGTTTCGTCACCGGGGAGCTGTTTTTT; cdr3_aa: CASSFVTGELFF
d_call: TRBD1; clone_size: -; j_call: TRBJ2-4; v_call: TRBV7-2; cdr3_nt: TGTGCCAGCAGCCCCCGGGACAGGGGAGATCTAGCCAAAAACATTCAGTACTTC; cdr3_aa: CASSPRDRGDLAKNIQYF
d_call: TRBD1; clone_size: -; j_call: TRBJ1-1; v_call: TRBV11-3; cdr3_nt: TGTGCCAGCAGCACTTCCGCAGGGGGCTTCGGGGCTTTCTTT; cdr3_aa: CASSTSAGGFGAFF